This T cell receptor beta chain came from a study of cytomegalovirus exposure and HLA in healthy donors. Study details: From HLA-typed donors, an early data release held tens of millions of unique TCRs.

Study outcomes and limitations: Most of the TCR beta V segments (in an earlier analysis) were productive either about 90% or about 30% of the time.

This clone was picked up a small number of times. The antigen remains undetermined. Germline loops: CDR1 LGHNT, CDR2 FRNRAP. The CDR3 runs 14 residues. V lost 1 base and J lost 8, with 11 bases in between. Primers for the PCR totalled 60 Vbeta and 13 Jbeta. The table came from immunoSEQ multiplex PCR; TCRdb's copy has only in-frame clones and leaves some out. The data show 120,000 or so clones, 80% seen once. The chain links TRBV12-5 to TRBJ2-2; perhaps TRBD2 as D (7 bases). Sequencing was performed on PBMCs. This clonotype was obtained from a man aged 25-45 years in good health and CMV-seropositive. The CDR3 loop is CASGLEGGPGELFF. In DNA, the CDR3 is TGTGCTAGTGGTTTGGAGGGGGGGCCGGGGGAGCTGTTTTTT.